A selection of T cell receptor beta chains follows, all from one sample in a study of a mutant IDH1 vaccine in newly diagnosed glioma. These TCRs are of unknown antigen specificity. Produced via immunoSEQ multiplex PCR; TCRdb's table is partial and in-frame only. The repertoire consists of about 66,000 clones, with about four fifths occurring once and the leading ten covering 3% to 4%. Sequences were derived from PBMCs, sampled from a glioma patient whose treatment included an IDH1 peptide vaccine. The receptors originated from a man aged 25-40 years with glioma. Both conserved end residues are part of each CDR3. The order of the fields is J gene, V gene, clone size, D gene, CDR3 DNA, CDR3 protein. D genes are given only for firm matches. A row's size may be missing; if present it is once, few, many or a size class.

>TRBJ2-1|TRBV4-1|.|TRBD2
TGCGCCAGCAGCACCCAGCGGGGGGGCCTGAACAATGAGCAGTTCTTC
CASSTQRGGLNNEQFF
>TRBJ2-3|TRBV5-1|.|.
TGCGCCAGCAGCCGGGGGCTGGCGGCAGATACGCAGTATTTT
CASSRGLAADTQYF
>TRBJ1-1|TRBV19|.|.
TGTGCCAGTAGTCAAGGGGGGATGAACACTGAAGCTTTCTTT
CASSQGGMNTEAFF
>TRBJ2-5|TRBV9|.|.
TGTGCCAGCAGCGTAGACCCGGAAGAGACCCAGTACTTC
CASSVDPEETQYF
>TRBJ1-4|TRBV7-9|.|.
TGTGCCAGCAGCTCCGTTTCGGGGACAACTAATGAAAAACTGTTTTTT
CASSSVSGTTNEKLFF
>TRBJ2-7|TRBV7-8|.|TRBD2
TGTGCCAGCAGCCCAGCTAAAGGGACACCCCTTGCACTAGCGGGAGCCTACGAGCAGTACTTC
CASSPAKGTPLALAGAYEQYF
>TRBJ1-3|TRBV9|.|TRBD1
TGTGCCAGCAGCGTGGGACAGAGAAGCTCTGGAAACACCATATATTTT
CASSVGQRSSGNTIYF
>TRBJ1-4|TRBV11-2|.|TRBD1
TGTGCCAGCAGCTCCTCGGGACAGTTTAATGAAAAACTGTTTTTT
CASSSSGQFNEKLFF
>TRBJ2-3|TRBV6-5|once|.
TGTGCCAGCAGTTACTCGCGAAGCGCTAGCACAGATACGCAGTATTTT
CASSYSRSASTDTQYF
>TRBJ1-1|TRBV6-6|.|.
TGTGCCAGCACCGCGGGACAAACTATGGCTGAAGCTTTCTTT
CASTAGQTMAEAFF
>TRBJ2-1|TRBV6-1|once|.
TGTGCCAGCAGTGTTACATTCCCGGGCCGGGGGCGGCAGTTCTTC
CASSVTFPGRGRQFF
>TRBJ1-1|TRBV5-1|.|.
TGCGCCAGCAGCGGGGGGTGGAGAGCTGAAGCTTTCTTT
CASSGGWRAEAFF
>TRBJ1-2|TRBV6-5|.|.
TGTGCCAGCACCTACGGGCGGGGAGAGGGTGGCTACACCTTC
CASTYGRGEGGYTF
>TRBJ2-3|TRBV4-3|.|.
TGCGCCAGCAGCCGCTTACCGGGACGGATCACAGATACGCAGTATTTT
CASSRLPGRITDTQYF
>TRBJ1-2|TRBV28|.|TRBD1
TGTGCCAGCAGTTCGGGGACAGGAAGATTTTATGGCTACACCTTC
CASSSGTGRFYGYTF
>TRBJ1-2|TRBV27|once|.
TGTGCCAGCAGTTTACGGGAGGGCTATGGCTACACCTTC
CASSLREGYGYTF
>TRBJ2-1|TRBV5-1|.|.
TGCGCCAGCAGCTGGGCCGGATGGGATACGGATGAGCAGTTCTTC
CASSWAGWDTDEQFF
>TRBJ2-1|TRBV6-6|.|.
TGTGCCAGCAGTTCCCTACAGGGACGGACCTACAATGAGCAGTTCTTC
CASSSLQGRTYNEQFF
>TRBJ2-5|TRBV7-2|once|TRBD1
TGTGCCAGCAGTCAGGACAGGGGTGGGGAGACCCAGTACTTC
CASSQDRGGETQYF
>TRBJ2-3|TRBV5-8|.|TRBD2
TGTGCCAGCAGCTTGCCAAAGACTAGCGGGAGTACAGATACGCAGTATTTT
CASSLPKTSGSTDTQYF
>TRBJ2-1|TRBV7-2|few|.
TGTGCCAGCAGCTTAGCAGGGGCAATTTCCTACAATGAGCAGTTCTTC
CASSLAGAISYNEQFF
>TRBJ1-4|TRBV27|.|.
TGTGCCAGCAGTTTTTTAGCCCCCCGGGAACTGTTTTTT
CASSFLAPRELFF
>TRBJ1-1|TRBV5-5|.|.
TGTGCCAGCAGCTTGGAGGGCCCTACCACTGAAGCTTTCTTT
CASSLEGPTTEAFF
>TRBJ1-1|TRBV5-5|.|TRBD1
TGTGCCAGCAGCGTAACAGGGGGTGGGGCCACTGAAGCTTTCTTT
CASSVTGGGATEAFF